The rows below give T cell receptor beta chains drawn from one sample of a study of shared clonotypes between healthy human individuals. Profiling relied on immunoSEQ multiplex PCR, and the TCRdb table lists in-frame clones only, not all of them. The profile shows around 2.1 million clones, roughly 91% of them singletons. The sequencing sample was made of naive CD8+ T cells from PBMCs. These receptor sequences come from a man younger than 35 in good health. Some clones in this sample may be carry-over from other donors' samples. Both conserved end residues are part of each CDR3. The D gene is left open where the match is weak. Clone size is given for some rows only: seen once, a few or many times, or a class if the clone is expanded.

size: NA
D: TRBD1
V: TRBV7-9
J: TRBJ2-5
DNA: TGTGCCAGCAGCCTCGACAGGGGGCCAGAGACCCAGTACTTC
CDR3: CASSLDRGPETQYF

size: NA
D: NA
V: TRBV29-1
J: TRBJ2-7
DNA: TGCAGCGTTGAAGATGCCACGGACCGAAGAGGGGTCTACGAGCAGTACTTC
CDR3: CSVEDATDRRGVYEQYF

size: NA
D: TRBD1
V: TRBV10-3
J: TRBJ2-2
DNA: TGTGCCATCAGTGAGTCCGGCAGGGGGCCGGTCGACACCGGGGAGCTGTTTTTT
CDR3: CAISESGRGPVDTGELFF

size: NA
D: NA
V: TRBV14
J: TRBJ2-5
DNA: TGTGCCAGCAGCCATCGCGGACGCGGGCCTCAAGAGACCCAGTACTTC
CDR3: CASSHRGRGPQETQYF

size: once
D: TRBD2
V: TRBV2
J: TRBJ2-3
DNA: TGTGCCAGCGGACTAGGACTAGCGGCCACAGATACGCAGTATTTT
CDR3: CASGLGLAATDTQYF

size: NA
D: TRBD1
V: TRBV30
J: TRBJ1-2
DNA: TGTGCCTGGAGCGATGTACTCCGTGGACAGGGGGGCCGCTATGACTATGGCTACACCTTC
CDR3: CAWSDVLRGQGGRYDYGYTF

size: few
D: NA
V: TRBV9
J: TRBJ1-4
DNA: TGTGCCAGCAGCCCGAGTGGTCGGGGACGCACTAATGAAAAACTGTTTTTT
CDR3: CASSPSGRGRTNEKLFF

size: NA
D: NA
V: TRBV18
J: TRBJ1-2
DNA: TGTGCCAGCTCACCGACCCGGGACATAGGGGTGCATGGCTACACCTTC
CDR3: CASSPTRDIGVHGYTF

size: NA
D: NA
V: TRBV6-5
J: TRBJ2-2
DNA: TGTGCCAGCAGTTACTGGGAGACCGGGGAGCTGTTTTTT
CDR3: CASSYWETGELFF

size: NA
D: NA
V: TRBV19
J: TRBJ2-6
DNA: TGTGCCAGTATAGGAGGATCTGGGGCCAACGTCCTGACTTTC
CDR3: CASIGGSGANVLTF

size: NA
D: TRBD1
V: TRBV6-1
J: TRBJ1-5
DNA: TGTGCCAGCAGTGAAGCGGGCACAGGGGGATCTCTATATAGCAATCAGCCCCAGCATTTT
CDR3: CASSEAGTGGSLYSNQPQHF

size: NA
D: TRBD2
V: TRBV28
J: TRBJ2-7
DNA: TGTGCCAGCAGCTACCGGACTAGCGGGACCCCCTACGAGCAGTACTTC
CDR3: CASSYRTSGTPYEQYF

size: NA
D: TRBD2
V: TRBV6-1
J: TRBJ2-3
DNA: TGTGCCAGCAGTGGTCCCAGGGAGCGGGATTGGGCAGATACGCAGTATTTT
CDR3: CASSGPRERDWADTQYF

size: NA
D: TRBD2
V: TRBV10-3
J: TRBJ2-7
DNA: TGTGCCATCAGTGAGTCGTTTAGCGGGGCGACATACGAGCAGTACTTC
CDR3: CAISESFSGATYEQYF

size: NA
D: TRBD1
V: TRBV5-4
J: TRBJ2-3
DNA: TGTGCCAGCAGCGGAGGACAGGGGTTGGGGACAGATACGCAGTATTTT
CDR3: CASSGGQGLGTDTQYF

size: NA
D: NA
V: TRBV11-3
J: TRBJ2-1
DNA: TGTGCCAGCAGCTCCAGGATGTCGAGCTCCTACAATGAGCAGTTCTTC
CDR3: CASSSRMSSSYNEQFF

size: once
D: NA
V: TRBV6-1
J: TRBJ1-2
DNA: TGTGCCAGCAGTGAACGATCTTGGGAGGTCGCTAACTATGGCTACACCTTC
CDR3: CASSERSWEVANYGYTF

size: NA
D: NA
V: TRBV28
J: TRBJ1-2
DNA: TGTGCCAGCAGTGACAGTCTGCTAAACTATGGCTACACCTTC
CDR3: CASSDSLLNYGYTF

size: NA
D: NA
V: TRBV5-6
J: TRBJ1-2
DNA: TGTGCCAGCAGACCACCCACAGGGCGCTATGGCTACACCTTC
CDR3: CASRPPTGRYGYTF

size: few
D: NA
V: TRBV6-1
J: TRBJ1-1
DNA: TGTGCCAGCATCCAAGGGAACGCTGAAGCTTTCTTT
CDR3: CASIQGNAEAFF

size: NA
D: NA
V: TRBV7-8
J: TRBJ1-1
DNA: TGTGCCAGCAGCTTAGGTGGCAGGGGATGGACTGAAGCTTTCTTT
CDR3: CASSLGGRGWTEAFF

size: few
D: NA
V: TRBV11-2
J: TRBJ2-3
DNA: TGTGCCAGCAGCTTTTCCCTCCGTCCCCTAACAGATACGCAGTATTTT
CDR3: CASSFSLRPLTDTQYF

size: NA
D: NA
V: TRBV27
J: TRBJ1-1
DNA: TGTGCCAGCAGTTTATCAGGGACCTCTGAAGCTTTCTTT
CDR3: CASSLSGTSEAFF

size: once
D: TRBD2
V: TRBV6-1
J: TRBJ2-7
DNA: TGTGCCAGCTCTCAACTAGCGGGAGAATTCTACGAGCAGTACTTC
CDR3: CASSQLAGEFYEQYF

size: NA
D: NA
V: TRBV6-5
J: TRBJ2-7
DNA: TGTGCCAGCCGTTGGGGGGAGAGCTACGAGCAGTACTTC
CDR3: CASRWGESYEQYF

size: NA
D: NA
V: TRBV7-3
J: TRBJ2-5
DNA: TGTGCCAGCAGCTCTAGGGCTCCGCCTCAAGAGACCCAGTACTTC
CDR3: CASSSRAPPQETQYF

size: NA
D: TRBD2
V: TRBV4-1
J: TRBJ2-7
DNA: TGCGCCAGCAGCCAAGTTTCCTATAGCGGGGTTCTCTACGAGCAGTACTTC
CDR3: CASSQVSYSGVLYEQYF

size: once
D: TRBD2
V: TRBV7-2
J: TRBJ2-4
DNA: TGTGCCAGCAGCTCTCGGGAGGGCCTCGTTAACATTCAGTACTTC
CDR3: CASSSREGLVNIQYF

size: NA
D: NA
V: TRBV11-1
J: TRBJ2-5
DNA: TGTGCCAGCAGCTTCGGGGAACGGCCGCTGGAGACCCAGTACTTC
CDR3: CASSFGERPLETQYF

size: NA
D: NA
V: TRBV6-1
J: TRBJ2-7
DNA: TGTGCCATAAGGGTGACGGACGCCTACGAGCAGTACTTC
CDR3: CAIRVTDAYEQYF